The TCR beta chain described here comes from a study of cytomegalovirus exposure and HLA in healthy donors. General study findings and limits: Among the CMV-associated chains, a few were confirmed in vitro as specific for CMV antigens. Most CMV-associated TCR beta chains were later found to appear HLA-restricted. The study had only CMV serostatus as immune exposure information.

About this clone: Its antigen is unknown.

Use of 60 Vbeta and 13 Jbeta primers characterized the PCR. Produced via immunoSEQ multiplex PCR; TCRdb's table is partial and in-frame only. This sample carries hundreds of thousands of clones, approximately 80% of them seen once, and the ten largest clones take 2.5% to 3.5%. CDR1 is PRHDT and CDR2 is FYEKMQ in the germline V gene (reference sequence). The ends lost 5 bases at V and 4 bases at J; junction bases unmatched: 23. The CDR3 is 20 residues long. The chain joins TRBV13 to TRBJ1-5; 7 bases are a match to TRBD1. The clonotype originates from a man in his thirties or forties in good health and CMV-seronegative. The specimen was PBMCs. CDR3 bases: TGTGCCAGCAGCCCACAAATCTCGGTTATGGGGACAGAAAAAAATCAGCCCCAGCATTTT. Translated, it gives CASSPQISVMGTEKNQPQHF.